The sequence of this T cell receptor (beta chain) was determined in a study of cytomegalovirus exposure and HLA in healthy donors. Overall study findings and caveats: The listing of approximately 160 TCR beta chains classed them as cytomegalovirus-associated. Rare TCR sequences dominated, though some public TCRs recurred in many donors. Specificity for CMV antigens was confirmed in vitro for a few of the CMV-associated chains.

This clone has just a few counts. Its antigen is undetermined. Germline V gene data show CDR1 as SGHTA and CDR2 as FQGNSA. Trimming pared 8 bases from V and 0 bases from J, leaving 11 bases between. CDR3 length: 13 residues. Repertoires were generated with immunoSEQ multiplex PCR, while TCRdb's copy carries only in-frame clones and drops some. This sample has about 400,000 clones, with roughly 85% found just once. The chain uses TRBV7-2 and TRBJ2-7; D gene unclear. Sequences were obtained from PBMCs. This receptor was identified in a woman aged 18-35 years in good health and CMV-seronegative. CDR3 DNA: TGTGCCAGCGGATGGGCCCACTCCTACGAGCAGTACTTC. Amino acid sequence: CASGWAHSYEQYF. Supplemented by reference TRBV7-2 and TRBJ2-7, the full variable domain reads GAGVSQSPSNKVTEKGKDVELRCDPISGHTALYWYRQSLGQGLEFLIYFQGNSAPDKSGLPSDRFSAERTGGSVSTLTIQRTQQEDSAVYLCASGWAHSYEQYFGPGTRLTVT.